This T cell receptor beta chain was retrieved from a study of OX40 agonist ivuxolimab in advanced cancers. Sequencing used immunoSEQ multiplex PCR; TCRdb keeps in-frame clones, though not all of them. In the table there are nearly 35,000 clones, 92% of which are singletons. V was clipped by 0 bases and J by 4 bases; unmatched bases: 13. CDR1 is SSHAT and CDR2 is FNYEAQ in the germline V gene (reference sequence). The CDR3 runs to 21 residues. The TCR sequence derives from an adult with an advanced solid tumor such as melanoma, head and neck, liver or kidney cancer. The V call is TRBV7-7, the J call TRBJ2-3; 16 positions agree with TRBD2. The sample consisted of CD4+ or CD8+ T cells sorted from blood, taken in a trial of the OX40 agonist ivuxolimab. CDR3 in DNA: TGTGCCAGCAGCTTAGCGCCGGGACTAGCGGGAGGGCCGGTTAGGGCAGATACGCAGTATTTT. Amino acids: CASSLAPGLAGGPVRADTQYF.